This TCR beta chain appears in the sequencing data of a study of cytomegalovirus exposure and HLA in healthy donors. Study-wide results and limits: Presence/absence analyses supposed approximately even sequencing depth among donors.

PCR used 60 Vbeta primers and 13 Jbeta primers. Here immunoSEQ multiplex PCR was the method, and the copy in TCRdb shows in-frame clones only, minus some. The sample lists 150,000 or so clones, approximately 77% occurring once. V was pared by 2 bases and J by 0 bases, with 9 bases between. Germline V CDR1 and CDR2: SGHRS, YFSETQ. This CDR3 has 16 amino acids. A word on this clone: Its specificity is unknown.

The sequence came from a man in his fifties in good health and CMV-seropositive. Sequencing was carried out using PBMCs. V usage is TRBV5-1 and J usage is TRBJ1-6; unclear D gene. The CDR3 DNA sequence: TGCGCCAGCAGCTTTCAGTCAGACTCCTATAATTCACCCCTCCACTTT. As protein: CASSFQSDSYNSPLHF.